The 25 T cell receptor beta chains in this list originate from one sample, sequenced in a study of CD8+ T cells in alopecia areata. The authors extracted RNA and reverse transcribed it into cDNA as the sequencing template. Method: immunoSEQ multiplex PCR; TCRdb's copy keeps in-frame clones and lacks some. The table records 34,000 or so clones, 55% of them present only once. The specimen sequenced was NKG2D-high CD8+ T cells sorted from blood. These TCRs come from a human donor with alopecia areata.

This chain uses TRBV5-4 with TRBJ2-7; TRBD1 agrees at 8 bases. With 4 bases clipped from V and 2 bases from J, the junction kept 5 bases outside the gene matches. This CDR3 spans 14 amino acids. Germline values: CDR1 SGHNT, CDR2 YYREEE (reference sequence). CDR3 loop: CASSPDRDPYEQYF. The CDR3 DNA is TGTGCCAGCAGCCCGGACAGGGATCCCTACGAGCAGTACTTC.

The V gene is TRBV7-2, the J gene TRBJ1-5; D uncertain. V shed 3 bases and J shed 7 bases, with 7 bases lying between them. CDR1 and CDR2 (germline): SGHTA, FQGNSA. The CDR3 spans 12 residues. CDR3 DNA sequence: TGTGCCAGCAGCTTTATAGGGCAGCCCCAGCATTTT. The encoded protein is CASSFIGQPQHF.

This chain connects TRBV29-1 to TRBJ2-3; D might be TRBD1 (5 bases). The germline V and J ends were trimmed by 2 bases and 2 bases, with 8 bases remaining between them. CDR1 is SQVTM and CDR2 is ANQGSEA in the germline V gene. The CDR3 sequence is 13 residues long. CDR3 residues: CSVEPGNTDTQYF. The CDR3 nucleotides are TGCAGCGTTGAACCAGGGAACACAGATACGCAGTATTTT.

This clone was counted many times. This rearrangement joins TRBV10-3 to TRBJ1-1; D is ambiguous. The V end was cut by 6 bases, the J end by 5 bases, with 16 bases between. The CDR3 sequence is 14 residues long. Germline assignment: CDR1 ENHRY and CDR2 SYGVKD. CDR3 DNA sequence: TGTGCCATCAGCCTGGCCGGCTCGGGGACTGAAGCTTTCTTT. It yields the protein CAISLAGSGTEAFF.

In this sample, this clone turned up a few times. V and J are TRBV13 and TRBJ1-2, with a weak D call TRBD1 (5 bases). Germline-derived CDR1 and CDR2 are PRHDT and FYEKMQ (reference sequence). Between the trimmed V and J ends, which lost 5 bases and 2 bases, there was a span of 9 bases. The CDR3 sequence is 13 residues long. CDR3 amino acids: CASSPQGNYGYTF. The CDR3 nucleotides read TGTGCCAGCAGCCCCCAGGGCAACTATGGCTACACCTTC.

The V and J genes are TRBV7-8 and TRBJ2-5; the match to TRBD2 covers 11 bases. The CDR3 is 16 amino acids. The germline gives CDR1 SGHVS, CDR2 FQNEAQ. J lost 2 bases, V lost 2 bases, and 4 bases had no gene match. CDR3 coding DNA: TGTGCCAGCAGCTTATTCACTAGCGGGGGTCAAGAGACCCAGTACTTC. Translation: CASSLFTSGGQETQYF.

The genes are TRBV28 and TRBJ2-4, with TRBD2 identical over 16 bases. V gave up 5 bases and J gave up 2 bases; unmatched junction bases: 12. CDR3 length: 20 residues. The germline V gene encodes CDR1 MDHEN and CDR2 SYDVKM. The CDR3 loop reads CASSPGLAGGPAVSKNIQYF. Here the CDR3 DNA reads TGTGCCAGCAGTCCGGGACTAGCGGGAGGGCCTGCGGTGTCCAAAAACATTCAGTACTTC. Full variable domain (outside the CDR3, taken from reference TRBV28 and TRBJ2-4): DVKVTQSSRYLVKRTGEKVFLECVQDMDHENMFWYRQDPGLGLRLIYFSYDVKMKEKGDIPEGYSVSREKKERFSLILESASTNQTSMYLCASSPGLAGGPAVSKNIQYFGAGTRLSVL.

Note on this clone: At one of its ends the junction is not consistent with the germline gene, which may arise from a read error. The genes are TRBV5-6 and TRBJ2-1, with 9 positions matching TRBD1. CDR3 length: 14 amino acids. Germline CDR1 SGHDT, CDR2 YYEEEE. CDR3 in amino acids: CAGSSGQGDNEQFF. The CDR3 region has the DNA TGTGCCGGCAGCTCGGGACAGGGAGACAATGAGCAGTTCTTC.

The chain joins TRBV28 to TRBJ2-2; D uncertain. Trimming stripped 3 bases from V and 1 base from J, with 6 bases between. There are 14 residues in the CDR3. Germline V gene data show CDR1 as MDHEN and CDR2 as SYDVKM. For the CDR3, the DNA is TGTGCCAGCAGTTTCGAGGTGAACACCGGGGAGCTGTTTTTT. Its translation is CASSFEVNTGELFF.

The rearrangement uses TRBV30 and TRBJ1-2, with a possible D match to TRBD1 (5 bases). Germline CDR1 GTSNPN, CDR2 SVGIG (reference sequence). The germline V and J ends were trimmed by 1 base and 6 bases, with 9 bases remaining between them. This CDR3 has 12 residues. CDR3 nucleotide sequence: TGTGCCTGGAGTGAGGGGCAGGATGGCTACACCTTC. Protein: CAWSEGQDGYTF.

Concerning this clone itself: Other DNA sequences in the sample encode the same CDR3. V is TRBV4-3 and J is TRBJ2-1; 8 nucleotides line up with TRBD2. CDR3 length equals 16 residues. Germline assignment: CDR1 LGHNA and CDR2 YSLEER. J lost 1 base, V lost 0 bases, and 2 bases had no gene match. This CDR3 is CASSQDSGISYNEQFF. DNA of the CDR3: TGCGCCAGCAGCCAAGATAGCGGGATATCCTACAATGAGCAGTTCTTC.

V gene TRBV4-3 combines with J gene TRBJ1-5; unclear D gene. This CDR3 spans 14 amino acids. V lost 1 base and J lost 0, with 4 bases in between. The germline gives CDR1 LGHNA, CDR2 YSLEER. The CDR3 DNA follows: TGCGCCAGCAGCCAAGGTAATAGCAATCAGCCCCAGCATTTT. Its translation is CASSQGNSNQPQHF.

The V and J genes are TRBV13 and TRBJ2-7; TRBD1 matches at 7 bases. The germline V gene has CDR1 PRHDT and CDR2 FYEKMQ (reference sequence). The CDR3 loop spans 14 amino acids. The ends lost 3 bases at V and 2 bases at J; junction bases unmatched: 4. The CDR3 is CASSLGDSTYEQYF. As DNA, the CDR3 is TGTGCCAGCAGCTTGGGGGACAGCACCTACGAGCAGTACTTC.

The CDR3 DNA reads TGTGCCAGCAGCTCCCCCGGACAGGGGGCTGGCACAGATACGCAGTATTTT. As protein: CASSSPGQGAGTDTQYF. J is TRBJ2-3 and V is TRBV9, with 11 bases lining up with TRBD1. J gave up 1 base and V 4 bases, and 8 bases lay outside the gene matches. Germline V gives CDR1 SGDLS, CDR2 YYNGEE. The CDR3 loop spans 17 amino acids.

The chain carries TRBV7-9 and TRBJ2-2; 10 bases are a match to TRBD1. The CDR3 length is 17 residues. Trimming at V came to 4 bases and at J to 3 bases, leaving 8 bases not matched to a gene. Germline V gene lookup returns CDR1 SEHNR and CDR2 FQNEAQ (reference sequence). The CDR3 sequence: CASSSNPGTGDTGELFF. CDR3 DNA sequence: TGTGCCAGCAGCTCTAACCCCGGGACAGGGGACACCGGGGAGCTGTTTTTT.

The rearrangement links TRBV19 to TRBJ2-1; 7 bases fit TRBD1. The germline V gene has CDR1 LNHDA and CDR2 SQIVND (reference sequence). J was trimmed by 0 bases and V by 7 bases; bases with no gene match: 6. This CDR3 is built from 15 residues. CDR3 nucleotide sequence: TGTGCCAGTATTGGGACAGAAAGCTCCTACAATGAGCAGTTCTTC. Translated: CASIGTESSYNEQFF.

This clone is deemed medium-sized (0.01 to 0.1%). This CDR3 is CSVVESPANEQYF. CDR3 DNA: TGCAGCGTTGTGGAAAGTCCCGCCAACGAGCAGTACTTC. This chain links TRBV29-1 with TRBJ2-7, with unresolved D. The germline V gene encodes CDR1 SQVTM and CDR2 ANQGSEA. The germline V and J ends were trimmed by 4 bases and 5 bases, with 15 bases remaining between them. The CDR3 runs 13 residues.

V and J are TRBV10-3 and TRBJ2-4; unclear D gene. This CDR3 comprises 14 residues. Per the germline V gene, CDR1 is ENHRY and CDR2 is SYGVKD. V shed 3 bases and J shed 0 bases, with 6 bases lying between them. The CDR3 DNA is TGTGCCATCAGTGAATCGATAGCCAAAAACATTCAGTACTTC. Its protein is CAISESIAKNIQYF.

The chain is built from TRBV7-9 and TRBJ2-7; D unclear. This CDR3 spans 11 amino acids. Trimming took 5 bases from V and 2 from J, leaving 4 bases between them. Germline CDR1 SEHNR, CDR2 FQNEAQ (reference sequence). The CDR3 DNA follows: TGTGCCAGCAGCCCTGCCTACGAGCAGTACTTC. This codes for CASSPAYEQYF.

J is TRBJ2-7 and V is TRBV7-9; D is unclear. Germline V gives CDR1 SEHNR, CDR2 FQNEAQ (reference sequence). Trimming took off 5 bases at V and 1 base at J, with 12 bases between the two ends. The CDR3 length is 14 residues. The chain's CDR3 is CASSTDRKSYEQYF. DNA of the CDR3: TGTGCCAGCAGCACCGATAGAAAGTCCTACGAGCAGTACTTC.

This clone was observed at least ten times. V gene TRBV14 combines with J gene TRBJ2-7; D not certain. This CDR3 spans 13 amino acids. Trimming left V 3 bases short and J 5 bases short, with 11 bases between. Looked up from germline, CDR1 is SGHDN and CDR2 is FVKESK. CDR3 in amino acids: CASSHLPPNEQYF. The CDR3 DNA is TGTGCCAGCAGCCATCTCCCCCCGAACGAGCAGTACTTC.

This chain joins TRBV9 and TRBJ2-7; TRBD2 matches at 7 bases. V dropped 4 bases and J dropped 0; count of bases not matched to a gene: 4. Looked up from germline, CDR1 is SGDLS and CDR2 is YYNGEE. This CDR3 region has 14 residues. The CDR3 region has the DNA TGTGCCAGCAGCCCTGGGAGGGTCTCCTACGAGCAGTACTTC. This translates into CASSPGRVSYEQYF.

The gene calls are TRBV28 and TRBJ2-7, with 9 bases aligning to TRBD1. Germline assignment: CDR1 MDHEN and CDR2 SYDVKM. J gave up 4 bases and V 6 bases, and 7 bases lay outside the gene matches. The CDR3 totals 14 residues. Written as DNA, the CDR3 is TGTGCCAGCAGACAAAACAGGGGGCAGTACGAGCAGTACTTC. Translating it yields CASRQNRGQYEQYF.

CDR3 sequence reads: CASRPGAVHYTF. Here the CDR3 DNA reads TGTGCCAGCAGGCCAGGGGCGGTCCACTACACCTTC. The rearrangement links TRBV2 to TRBJ1-2; D may be TRBD1 (6 bases). V dropped 6 bases and J dropped 10 bases, with 15 bases sitting between them. The CDR3 totals 12 residues. Germline-derived CDR1 and CDR2 are SNHLY and FYNNEI.

The chain couples TRBV6-5 to TRBJ2-2; the D gene is possibly TRBD1 (5 bases). Trimming took off 2 bases at V and 4 bases at J, with 5 bases between the two ends. The germline V gene has CDR1 MNHEY and CDR2 SVGAGI. This CDR3 spans 13 amino acids. The CDR3 nucleotides read TGTGCCAGCAGTTACAGGGGCACCGGGGAGCTGTTTTTT. Residues: CASSYRGTGELFF.